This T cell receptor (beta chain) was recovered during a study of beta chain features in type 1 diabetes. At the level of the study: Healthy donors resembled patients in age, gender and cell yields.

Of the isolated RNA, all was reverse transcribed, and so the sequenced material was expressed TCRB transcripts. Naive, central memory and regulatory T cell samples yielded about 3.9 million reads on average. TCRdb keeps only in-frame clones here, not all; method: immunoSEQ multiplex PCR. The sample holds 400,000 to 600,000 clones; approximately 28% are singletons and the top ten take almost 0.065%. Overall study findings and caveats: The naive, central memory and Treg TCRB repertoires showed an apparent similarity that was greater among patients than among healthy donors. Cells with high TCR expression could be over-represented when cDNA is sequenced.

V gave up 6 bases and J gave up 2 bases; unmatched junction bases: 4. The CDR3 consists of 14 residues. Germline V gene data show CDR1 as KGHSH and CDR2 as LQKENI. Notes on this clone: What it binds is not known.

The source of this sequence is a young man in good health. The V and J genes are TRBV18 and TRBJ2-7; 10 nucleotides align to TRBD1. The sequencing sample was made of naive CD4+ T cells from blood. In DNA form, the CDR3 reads TGTGCCAGCTCTCCCGGGACAGGGGCCTACGAGCAGTACTTC. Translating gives CASSPGTGAYEQYF.